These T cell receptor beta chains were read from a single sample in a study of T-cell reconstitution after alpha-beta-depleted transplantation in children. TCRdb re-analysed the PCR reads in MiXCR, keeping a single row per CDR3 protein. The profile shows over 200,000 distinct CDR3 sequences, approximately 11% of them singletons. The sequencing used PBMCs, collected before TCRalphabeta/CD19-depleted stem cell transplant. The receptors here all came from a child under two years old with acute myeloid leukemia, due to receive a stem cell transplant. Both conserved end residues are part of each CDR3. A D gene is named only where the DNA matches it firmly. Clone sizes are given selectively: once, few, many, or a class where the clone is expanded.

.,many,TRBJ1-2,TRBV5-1,CASSLTDSGYTF,TGCGCCAGCAGCTTGACGGACAGTGGCTACACCTTC
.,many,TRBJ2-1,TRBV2,CASTTLGAHEQFF,TGTGCCAGCACAACCCTAGGGGCTCATGAGCAGTTCTTC
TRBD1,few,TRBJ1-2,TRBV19,CASSIQGGSYGYTF,TGTGCCAGTAGTATCCAGGGGGGGTCCTATGGCTACACCTTC
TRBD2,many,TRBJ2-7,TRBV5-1,CASSRSLAGAYEQYF,TGCGCCAGCAGTCGAAGCCTAGCGGGAGCCTACGAGCAGTACTTC
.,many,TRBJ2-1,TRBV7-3,CASSLTARTGAYNEQFF,TGTGCCAGCAGCTTAACTGCTAGGACGGGGGCCTACAATGAGCAGTTCTTC
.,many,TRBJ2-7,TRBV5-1,CASSLMDVASYEQYF,TGCGCCAGCAGCTTGATGGACGTCGCCTCCTACGAGCAGTACTTC
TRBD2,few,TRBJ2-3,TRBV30,CAWSVGTSADTQYF,TGTGCCTGGAGTGTAGGGACTAGTGCAGATACGCAGTATTTT
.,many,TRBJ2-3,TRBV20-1,CSASGIPDTQYF,TGCAGTGCTAGCGGGATCCCAGATACGCAGTATTTT
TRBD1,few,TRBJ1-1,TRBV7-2,CASSFQGGDVAFF,TGTGCCAGCAGCTTCCAGGGGGGGGACGTCGCTTTCTTT
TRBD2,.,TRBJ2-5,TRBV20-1,CSATGTSSPRTQYF,TGCAGTGCTACCGGGACTAGCAGCCCCCGGACCCAGTACTTC
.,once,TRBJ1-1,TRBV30,CAWSVSMGHPTGF,TGTGCCTGGAGTGTAAGTATGGGACACCCTACAGGATTT
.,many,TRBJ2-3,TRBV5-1,CASSYEMGNADTQYF,TGCGCCAGCAGCTACGAAATGGGCAACGCAGATACGCAGTATTTT
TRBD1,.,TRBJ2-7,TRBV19,CATRTGSYEQYF,TGTGCCACCAGGACAGGCTCCTACGAGCAGTACTTC
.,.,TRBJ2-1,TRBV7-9,CASRTAGNEQFF,TGTGCCAGCAGGACCGCGGGCAATGAGCAGTTCTTC
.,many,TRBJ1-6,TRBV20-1,CSARGVSAYNSPLHF,TGCAGTGCAAGGGGGGTTAGCGCCTATAATTCACCCCTCCACTTT
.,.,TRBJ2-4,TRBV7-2,CASTSGNIQYF,TGTGCCAGCACCTCAGGCAACATTCAGTACTTC
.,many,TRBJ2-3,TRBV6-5,CASSYSSAGHWSGTQYF,TGTGCCAGCAGTTACTCGAGCGCAGGACATTGGTCCGGTACGCAGTATTTT
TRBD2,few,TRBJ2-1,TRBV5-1,CASSVSGTTNEQFF,TGCGCCAGCAGCGTTTCCGGGACTACGAATGAGCAGTTCTTC
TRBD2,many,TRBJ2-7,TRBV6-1,CASSVGGTTYEQYF,TGTGCCAGCAGTGTCGGCGGGACTACCTACGAGCAGTACTTC
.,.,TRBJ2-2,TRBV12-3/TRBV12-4,CASSFGRGSTGELFF,TGTGCCAGCAGTTTTGGCAGAGGAAGCACCGGGGAGCTGTTTTTT
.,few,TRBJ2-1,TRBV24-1,CATSRGNEQFF,TGTGCCACCAGTAGGGGGAATGAGCAGTTCTTC
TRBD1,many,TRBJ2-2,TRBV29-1,CSALTGLNTGELFF,TGCAGCGCATTGACAGGGCTGAACACCGGGGAGCTGTTTTTT
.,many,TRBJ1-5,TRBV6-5,CASRAPYSNQPQHF,TGTGCCAGCAGGGCACCCTATAGCAATCAGCCCCAGCATTTT
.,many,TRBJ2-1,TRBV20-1,CSARRSGDEQFF,TGCAGTGCCCGGCGTAGCGGCGATGAGCAGTTCTTC
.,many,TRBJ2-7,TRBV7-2,CASSSGFGLTLYEQYF,TGTGCCAGCAGCTCCGGATTTGGACTCACCCTCTACGAGCAGTACTTC
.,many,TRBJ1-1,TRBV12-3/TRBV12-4,CASRPFMDTEAFF,TGTGCCAGCAGACCTTTTATGGACACTGAAGCTTTCTTT
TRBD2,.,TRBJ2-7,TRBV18,CASSPAGLAGGIYEQYF,TGTGCCAGCTCACCAGCTGGACTAGCGGGAGGGATCTACGAGCAGTACTTC
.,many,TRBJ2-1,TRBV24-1,CATSDWGSRNEQFF,TGTGCCACCAGTGATTGGGGATCGCGGAATGAGCAGTTCTTC
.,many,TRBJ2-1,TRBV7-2,CASRTRRSSYNEQFF,TGTGCCAGCAGAACCCGTCGGAGCTCCTACAATGAGCAGTTCTTC
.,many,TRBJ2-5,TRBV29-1,CSVAQWEETQYF,TGCAGCGTTGCACAGTGGGAAGAGACCCAGTACTTC
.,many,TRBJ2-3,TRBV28,CASTFWAGRYTDTQYF,TGTGCCAGCACCTTCTGGGCGGGGCGATACACAGATACGCAGTATTTT
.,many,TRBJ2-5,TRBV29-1,CSVGGPQETQYF,TGCAGCGTTGGTGGGCCGCAAGAGACCCAGTACTTC
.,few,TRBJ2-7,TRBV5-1,CASSPEVSSYEQYF,TGCGCCAGCAGCCCGGAGGTGTCCTCCTACGAGCAGTACTTC
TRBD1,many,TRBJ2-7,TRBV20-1,CSALQGEYEQYF,TGCAGTGCCCTCCAGGGGGAATACGAGCAGTACTTC
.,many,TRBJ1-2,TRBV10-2,CASSFSSNYGYTF,TGCGCCAGCAGCTTTAGTTCTAACTATGGCTACACCTTC
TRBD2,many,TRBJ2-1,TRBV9,CASSVGTSGGLFLYNEQFF,TGTGCCAGCAGCGTAGGTACTAGCGGGGGGTTATTCCTGTACAATGAGCAGTTCTTC
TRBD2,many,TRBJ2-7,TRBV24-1,CATSDPRTSGRKQYF,TGTGCCACCAGTGACCCCCGGACTAGCGGGAGAAAGCAGTACTTC
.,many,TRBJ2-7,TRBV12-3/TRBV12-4,CASSFSGTRYEQYF,TGTGCCAGCAGTTTTTCAGGGACTCGCTACGAGCAGTACTTC
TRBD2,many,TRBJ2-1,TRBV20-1,CSARPGLEREQFF,TGCAGTGCTCGACCGGGACTAGAAAGGGAGCAGTTCTTC
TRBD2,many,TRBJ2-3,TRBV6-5,CASSYSKWLAGADTQYF,TGTGCCAGCAGTTACTCGAAGTGGCTAGCGGGAGCAGATACGCAGTATTTT
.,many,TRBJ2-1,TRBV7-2,CASSFQSSVNEQFF,TGTGCCAGCAGCTTCCAGTCGAGTGTCAATGAGCAGTTCTTC
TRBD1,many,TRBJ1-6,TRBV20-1,CSAEQGLFNSPLHF,TGCAGTGCTGAACAGGGGTTGTTCAATTCACCCCTCCACTTT
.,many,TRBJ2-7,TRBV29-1,CSVGIGTYEQYF,TGCAGCGTTGGGATAGGGACCTACGAGCAGTACTTC
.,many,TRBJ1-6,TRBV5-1,CASSLEFSYNSPLHF,TGCGCCAGCAGCTTGGAGTTCTCCTATAATTCACCCCTCCACTTT
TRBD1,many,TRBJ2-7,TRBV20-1,CSARDVQQGEYF,TGCAGTGCTAGAGATGTCCAACAGGGGGAGTACTTC
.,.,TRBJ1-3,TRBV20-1,CSVKAGRGNAIYF,TGCAGTGTTAAGGCAGGCCGTGGAAACGCCATATATTTT
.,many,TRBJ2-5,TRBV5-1,CASSLGGTNQETQYF,TGCGCCAGCAGCCTAGGCGGGACAAACCAAGAGACCCAGTACTTC
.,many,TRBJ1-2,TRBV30,CAWSAGTLYGYTF,TGTGCCTGGAGCGCCGGGACATTGTATGGCTACACCTTC
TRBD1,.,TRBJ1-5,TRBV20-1,CSARDRGTQPQHF,TGCAGTGCTAGGGACAGGGGAACTCAGCCCCAGCATTTT
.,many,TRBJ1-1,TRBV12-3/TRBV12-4,CASSRQVMNTEAFF,TGTGCCAGCAGTCGACAGGTCATGAACACTGAAGCTTTCTTT
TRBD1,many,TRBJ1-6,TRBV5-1,CASSPDRVSSPLHF,TGCGCCAGCAGCCCGGACAGGGTTTCTTCACCCCTCCACTTT
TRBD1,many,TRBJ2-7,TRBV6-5,CASSYGYRGAEEQYF,TGTGCCAGCAGTTACGGGTACAGGGGGGCGGAAGAGCAGTACTTC
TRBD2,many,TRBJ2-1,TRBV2,CASSVGREGINEQFF,TGTGCCAGCAGTGTCGGGCGGGAGGGTATCAATGAGCAGTTCTTC
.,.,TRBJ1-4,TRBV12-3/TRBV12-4,CASSFREDEKLFF,TGTGCCAGCAGTTTCAGGGAGGATGAAAAACTGTTTTTT
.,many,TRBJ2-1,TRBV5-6,CASSLGQGGEQFF,TGTGCCAGCAGCTTAGGGCAGGGTGGTGAGCAGTTCTTC
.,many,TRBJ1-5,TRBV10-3,CAIRQGENQPQHF,TGTGCCATCAGGCAAGGGGAGAATCAGCCCCAGCATTTT
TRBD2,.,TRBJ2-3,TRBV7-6,CASSLDSSGRADTQYF,TGTGCCAGCAGCTTAGATTCTAGCGGGAGGGCAGATACGCAGTATTTT
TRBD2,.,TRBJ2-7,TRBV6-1,CASRRGTGAGATYEQYF,TGTGCCAGCAGAAGGGGAACCGGAGCGGGAGCGACCTACGAGCAGTACTTC